Described below is a single T cell receptor (beta chain) sequence and its context. Antigen unknown. CDR1 and CDR2 from the germline V gene are LNHDA and SQIVND (reference sequence). V gave up 4 bases and J gave up 4 bases; unmatched junction bases: 4. CDR3 size: 15 residues. This specimen belongs to a study of T cell responses to AZD1222 COVID-19 vaccine. Points from the study as a whole: Repertoires were sampled only after the peak T cell response. Most donors were white British, females outnumbered males, and clonal diversity was possibly underestimated. Only six or seven AZD1222 recipients tested seropositive at baseline. Nearly half of spike-specific TCRs reportedly target variant regions that are unmutated in the B.1.351 and B.1.1.7 variants.

Assay used: immunoSEQ multiplex PCR; TCRdb lists only in-frame clones, some missing. This sample has 75,000 to 95,000 clones, with approximately 88% found just once. The chain has TRBV19 and TRBJ1-5; TRBD1 aligns across 10 bases. This TCR was sampled from an adult who received the MenACWY meningococcal vaccine as a control. Sequences were derived from peripheral blood, sampled 28 days after the second dose of the MenACWY control vaccine. The CDR3 sequence is CASSTGTGENQPQHF. The CDR3 DNA reads as TGTGCCAGTAGTACCGGGACAGGGGAAAATCAGCCCCAGCATTTT. The full variable domain, with the rest looked up from reference TRBV19 and TRBJ1-5, is DGGITQSPKYLFRKEGQNVTLSCEQNLNHDAMYWYRQDPGQGLRLIYYSQIVNDFQKGDIAEGYSVSREKKESFPLTVTSAQKNPTAFYLCASSTGTGENQPQHFGDGTRLSIL.